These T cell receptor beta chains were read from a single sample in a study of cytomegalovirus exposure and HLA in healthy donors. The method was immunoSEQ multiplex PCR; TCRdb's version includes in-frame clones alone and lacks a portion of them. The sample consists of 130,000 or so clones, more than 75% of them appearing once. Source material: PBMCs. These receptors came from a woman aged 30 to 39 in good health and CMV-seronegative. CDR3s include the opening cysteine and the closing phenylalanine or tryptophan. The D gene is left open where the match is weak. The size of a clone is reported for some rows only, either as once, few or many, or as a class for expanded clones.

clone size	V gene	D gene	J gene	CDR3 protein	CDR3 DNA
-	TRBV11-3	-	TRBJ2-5	CASRAAGETQYF	TGTGCCAGCAGGGCCGCCGGGGAGACCCAGTACTTC
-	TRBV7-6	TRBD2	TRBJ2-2	CASSLEPTSGYTGELFF	TGTGCCAGCAGCTTAGAACCGACTAGCGGGTACACCGGGGAGCTGTTTTTT
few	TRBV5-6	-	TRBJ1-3	CASSLYSSGNTIYF	TGTGCCAGCAGCTTGTACAGCTCTGGAAACACCATATATTTT
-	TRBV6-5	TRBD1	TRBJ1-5	CASSRDRGDNQPQHF	TGTGCCAGTAGTAGGGACAGGGGAGACAATCAGCCCCAGCATTTT
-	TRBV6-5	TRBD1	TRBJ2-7	CASHGPGGIYEQYF	TGTGCCAGCCACGGGCCAGGGGGCATATACGAGCAGTACTTC
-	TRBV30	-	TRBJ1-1	CAWSPRGSWGFSEAFF	TGTGCCTGGAGTCCCAGGGGCTCATGGGGATTCTCTGAAGCTTTCTTT
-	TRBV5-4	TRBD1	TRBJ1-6	CASTIGYPGGGESPLHF	TGTGCCAGCACAATAGGGTACCCAGGGGGCGGAGAATCACCCCTCCACTTT
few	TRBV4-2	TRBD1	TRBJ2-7	CASSPPGQGPLIYEQYF	TGTGCCAGCAGCCCACCAGGACAGGGCCCATTGATCTACGAGCAGTACTTC
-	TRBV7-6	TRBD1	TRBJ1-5	CASSPPDRSLYSNQPQHF	TGTGCCAGCAGCCCCCCGGACAGGTCCCTTTATAGCAATCAGCCCCAGCATTTT
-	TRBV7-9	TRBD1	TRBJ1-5	CASSLTTRQGRRQPQHF	TGTGCCAGCAGCTTAACGACCCGACAGGGACGAAGGCAGCCCCAGCATTTT
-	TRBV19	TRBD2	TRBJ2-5	CASSSRLAGDQYF	TGTGCCAGTAGTTCCCGACTAGCGGGGGACCAGTACTTC
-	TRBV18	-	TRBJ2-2	CASSLGQSYTGELFF	TGTGCCAGCTCTCTCGGACAGTCCTACACCGGGGAGCTGTTTTTT
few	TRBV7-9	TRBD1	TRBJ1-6	CASSPRQGARSPLHF	TGTGCCAGCAGCCCTCGACAGGGGGCGAGGTCACCCCTCCACTTT
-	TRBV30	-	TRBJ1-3	CAWSLTGNFGNTIYF	TGTGCCTGGAGCCTAACAGGGAATTTTGGAAACACCATATATTTT
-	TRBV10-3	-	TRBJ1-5	CAISEVSYRATNQPQHF	TGTGCCATCAGTGAAGTGAGTTACAGGGCCACGAATCAGCCCCAGCATTTT
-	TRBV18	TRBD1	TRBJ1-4	CASSRAPGTGATNEKLFF	TGTGCCAGCTCCAGGGCCCCCGGGACAGGGGCAACTAATGAAAAACTGTTTTTT
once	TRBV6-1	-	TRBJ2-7	CASSFQGTSVYEQYF	TGTGCCAGCAGTTTCCAAGGGACATCCGTCTACGAGCAGTACTTC
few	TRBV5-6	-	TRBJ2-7	CASSPAGRIYEQYF	TGTGCCAGCAGCCCGGCGGGCAGGATCTACGAGCAGTACTTC
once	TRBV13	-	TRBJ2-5	CASSLASSGKTQYF	TGTGCCAGCAGCTTAGCTAGCAGTGGGAAGACCCAGTACTTC
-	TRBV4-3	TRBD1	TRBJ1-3	CASSPEEGAGGNTIYF	TGCGCCAGCAGCCCAGAAGAGGGGGCGGGTGGAAACACCATATATTTT
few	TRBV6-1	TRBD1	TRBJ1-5	CASLDRGFNQPQHF	TGTGCCAGCTTGGACAGGGGGTTCAATCAGCCCCAGCATTTT
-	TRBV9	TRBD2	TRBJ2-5	CASSFLAEIQETQYF	TGTGCCAGCAGCTTTCTAGCGGAGATCCAAGAGACCCAGTACTTC
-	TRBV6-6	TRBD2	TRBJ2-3	CASSYSRTSGTDTQYF	TGTGCCAGCAGTTACTCTCGGACTAGCGGCACAGATACGCAGTATTTT
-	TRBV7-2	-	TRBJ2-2	CASSYQDSRVGGELFF	TGTGCCAGCAGCTATCAGGACAGTAGAGTGGGCGGGGAGCTGTTTTTT
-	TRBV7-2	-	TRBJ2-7	CASSFSGVNHEQYF	TGTGCCAGCAGCTTCTCGGGGGTAAATCACGAGCAGTACTTC
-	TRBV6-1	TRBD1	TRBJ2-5	CASSDRTGLGETQYF	TGTGCCAGCAGTGACCGGACAGGGTTAGGGGAGACCCAGTACTTC
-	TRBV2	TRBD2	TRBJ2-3	CASRPEISAGGPTDTQYF	TGTGCCAGCAGACCCGAAATTTCAGCGGGGGGGCCCACAGATACGCAGTATTTT
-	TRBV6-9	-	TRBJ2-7	CASRAHYEQYF	TGTGCCAGCAGAGCCCACTACGAGCAGTACTTC
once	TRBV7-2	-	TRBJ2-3	CASSLGLGAPADTQYF	TGTGCCAGCAGCTTAGGATTAGGAGCACCTGCAGATACGCAGTATTTT
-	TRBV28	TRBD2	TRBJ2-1	CASSFSGAYNEQFF	TGTGCCAGCAGTTTTAGCGGGGCCTACAATGAGCAGTTCTTC
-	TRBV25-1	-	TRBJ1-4	CASSEIGELFF	TGTGCCAGCAGTGAGATCGGGGAACTGTTTTTT
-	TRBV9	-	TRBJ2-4	CASSTTGELLAKNIQYF	TGTGCCAGCAGCACGACTGGGGAGTTACTAGCCAAAAACATTCAGTACTTC
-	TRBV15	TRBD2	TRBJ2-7	CATSNWTSGPFTYEQYF	TGTGCCACCAGCAATTGGACTAGCGGGCCGTTCACCTACGAGCAGTACTTC
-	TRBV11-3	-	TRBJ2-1	CASSVANEQFF	TGTGCCAGCAGCGTAGCGAATGAGCAGTTCTTC
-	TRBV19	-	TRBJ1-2	CASSPGTYGYTF	TGTGCCAGTAGTCCCGGGACTTATGGCTACACCTTC
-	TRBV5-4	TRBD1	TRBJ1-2	CASSFYRGPNYGYTF	TGTGCCAGCAGCTTCTACAGGGGGCCTAACTATGGCTACACCTTC
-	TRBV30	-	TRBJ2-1	CAWSVPRNEQFF	TGTGCCTGGAGTGTACCGAGAAATGAGCAGTTCTTC
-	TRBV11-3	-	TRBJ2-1	CASSLEGLGEQFF	TGTGCCAGCAGCTTAGAAGGTCTCGGGGAGCAGTTCTTC
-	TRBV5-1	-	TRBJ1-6	CASSLGDSYNSPLHF	TGCGCCAGCAGCCTAGGGGACTCCTATAATTCACCCCTCCACTTT
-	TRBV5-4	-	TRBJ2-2	CASSSRQSTGELFF	TGTGCCAGCAGCTCAAGACAGTCTACCGGGGAGCTGTTTTTT
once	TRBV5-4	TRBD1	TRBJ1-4	CASSSGQGARGEKLFF	TGTGCCAGCAGCAGCGGACAGGGGGCGCGTGGTGAAAAACTGTTTTTT
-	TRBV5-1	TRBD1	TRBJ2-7	CASSRTGQGGEQYF	TGCGCCAGCAGCCGGACCGGACAGGGTGGCGAGCAGTACTTC